There are a few counts of the clone carrying this T cell receptor (beta chain). The source of the sample is a study of patients and donors after allogeneic stem cell transplantation. The CDR3 spans 13 residues. The germline V and J ends were trimmed by 1 base and 6 bases, with 9 bases remaining between them. CDR1 MNHEY and CDR2 SMNVEV come from the germline V gene (reference sequence). TCRdb processed the RT-PCR reads anew with MiXCR; each CDR3 protein has one entry. Of approximately 170,000 distinct CDR3 sequences listed, nearly 25% are singletons. The sequenced sample consisted of blood, either unsorted or a sorted T cell fraction (not recorded which). The sequence came from a human donor who was either an allogeneic HSCT recipient or a stem cell or donor lymphocyte infusion donor (not recorded which). It is not recorded whose cells these are; they may come from a transplant donor. The chain is built from TRBV27 and TRBJ1-2; no clear D gene. The CDR3 sequence is CASSLFGFDGYTF. DNA for the CDR3: TGTGCCAGCAGTTTATTTGGGTTCGATGGCTACACCTTC.